The source of this T cell receptor (beta chain) is a study of Graves' ophthalmopathy and Graves' hyperthyroidism. Turning to the study itself: The authors collected peripheral blood at initial diagnosis, before any treatment. General study results and limits: Among expanded thyroid clonotypes above 0.001 frequency, most also occurred in blood. Between ophthalmopathy and stable hyperthyroidism, a 13-signature model drew a separation with roughly 88% sensitivity and approximately 77% specificity.

In this sample, this clonotype turned up many times. The antigen is unknown. RNA transcripts served as template for amplifying TCR beta CDR3 sequences. HTBI primers primed a first-round RT-PCR, and a second-round multiplex PCR followed. TCRdb called the multiplex PCR reads again in MiXCR, with one record for every CDR3 protein. The sample yields a few hundred thousand distinct CDR3 sequences, about 18% seen once. The CDR3 length is 15 residues. Trimming removed 1 base from V and 5 bases from J; junction bases left unmatched: 6. CDR1 and CDR2 (germline): MDHEN, SYDVKM. The specimen sequenced was peripheral blood. This receptor was identified in an adult woman with stable Graves' hyperthyroidism. The chain carries TRBV28 and TRBJ2-5, with 8 bases matching TRBD1. CDR3 loop: CASSLYRGSGETQYF. CDR3 DNA sequence: TGTGCCAGCAGTTTATACAGGGGGTCGGGGGAGACCCAGTACTTC.